These 23 T cell receptor beta chains came from one sample sequenced in a study of neurological immune-mediated disorders. TCRdb passed the 5' RACE reads through MiXCR, listing each CDR3 protein once. This sample has tens of thousands of distinct CDR3 sequences; around 10% occur once, and the top ten carry 1.8%. Sequencing was done on a sample of PBMCs. The receptors shown here come from a middle-aged man in good health.

A few counts support this clonotype. The rearrangement uses TRBV13 and TRBJ2-7; D remains unclear. Per the germline V gene, CDR1 is PRHDT and CDR2 is FYEKMQ (reference sequence). V was cut by 2 bases and J by 2 bases, with 10 bases left in between. CDR3 size: 14 residues. The CDR3: CASSLQEDPYEQYF. Written as DNA, the CDR3 is TGTGCCAGCAGCTTACAGGAAGACCCCTACGAGCAGTACTTC.

Many counts were recorded for this clonotype. The chain employs TRBV27 and TRBJ2-3; 7 bases are a match to TRBD2. Trimming at V came to 2 bases and at J to 2 bases, leaving 10 bases not matched to a gene. Germline V gene data show CDR1 as MNHEY and CDR2 as SMNVEV (reference sequence). This CDR3 contains 17 residues. CDR3 amino acids: CASSLVLVGGPTDTQYF. The DNA for the CDR3 is TGTGCCAGCAGTTTAGTCTTAGTGGGAGGGCCCACAGATACGCAGTATTTT.

This clonotype was picked up many times. The chain joins TRBV12-3 or TRBV12-4 to TRBJ1-2; D may be TRBD1 (6 bases). This CDR3 spans 16 amino acids. With 3 bases removed from V and 6 bases from J, the gap between germline ends came to 20 bases. CDR3 bases: TGTGCCAGCAGTTTTAGGGGCAGGGGTCCCTTGAATGGCTACACCTTC. Translation gives CASSFRGRGPLNGYTF.

About this clonotype: Being one base from a much bigger clone, this may be a read error. This chain uses TRBV7-3 with TRBJ2-1; TRBD1 matches at 9 bases. Germline V gene data show CDR1 as SGHTA and CDR2 as FQGTGA. V was pared by 5 bases and J by 0 bases, with 11 bases of the junction left unmatched. The CDR3 covers 18 residues. In nucleotides, the CDR3 is TGTGCCAGCAGCCCTTCCTGGGACAGGGTGTGCTCCTACAATGAGCAGTTCTTC. The encoded protein is CASSPSWDRVCSYNEQFF.

This clonotype occurred many times. This chain joins TRBV29-1 and TRBJ2-2; weak D call: TRBD1 (5 bases). Germline assignment: CDR1 SQVTM and CDR2 ANQGSEA. CDR3 length: 18 residues. V was cut by 7 bases and J by 5 bases, with 29 bases left in between. CDR3: CSASPSLTEVAETGELFF. DNA of the CDR3: TGCAGCGCTAGTCCCTCATTGACAGAGGTGGCGGAGACCGGGGAGCTGTTTTTT.

There are many counts of this clonotype. The rearrangement links TRBV29-1 to TRBJ2-7; D tentatively fits TRBD1 or TRBD2 (5 bases each). The CDR3 is 12 amino acids. Germline V gene sequence: CDR1 SQVTM, CDR2 ANQGSEA. Trimming removed 5 bases at V and 2 bases at J, with 10 bases between. Written as DNA, the CDR3 is TGCAGCGTTAAGGGACCGGCCTACGAGCAGTACTTC. Translated, it gives CSVKGPAYEQYF.

This clonotype was observed many times. The genes are TRBV12-3 or TRBV12-4 and TRBJ1-1, with TRBD1 matching over 7 bases. CDR3 length: 12 residues. The J segment lost 7 bases and the V segment lost 6 bases, leaving 5 bases of the junction unmatched. The CDR3 DNA reads TGTGCCAGCAGGATGGGGACAGTTGAAGCTTTCTTT. Translating it yields CASRMGTVEAFF.

This clonotype was recorded many times. The genes are TRBV12-3 or TRBV12-4 and TRBJ2-1; a weak D match, TRBD2 (7 bases). CDR3 length equals 14 residues. Trimming removed 7 bases from V and 1 base from J, with 11 bases in between. The DNA for the CDR3 is TGTGCCAGCAAGGGGGGGGGGTCCTACAATGAGCAGTTCTTC. It codes for CASKGGGSYNEQFF.

This clonotype showed up many times. The V call is TRBV14, the J call TRBJ2-7, with a tentative D call TRBD1 (6 bases). V shed 1 base and J shed 6 bases, with 10 bases lying between them. The germline CDR1 and CDR2 sequences are SGHDN and FVKESK. This CDR3 is 13 amino acids long. The CDR3 sequence is CASSQARGGEQYF. CDR3 sequence (DNA): TGTGCCAGCAGCCAAGCCAGGGGTGGCGAGCAGTACTTC.

Ten or more counts support this clonotype. This rearrangement joins TRBV6-5 to TRBJ1-5; D is possibly TRBD1 (5 bases). The CDR3 runs 15 residues. CDR1 is MNHEY, CDR2 SVGAGI, per germline. Trimming took 4 bases from V and 1 from J, leaving 11 bases between them. In nucleotides, the CDR3 is TGTGCCAGCAGTTTTCAGGGCCAAAGCAATCAGCCCCAGCATTTT. Its protein product is CASSFQGQSNQPQHF.

Turning to this clonotype: A much bigger clone sits one base away, suggesting this may be a read error. The chain combines TRBV20-1 with TRBJ2-1, with TRBD2 identical over 11 bases. CDR1 is DFQATT, CDR2 SNEGSKA, per germline (reference sequence). With 5 bases clipped from V and 2 bases from J, the junction kept 5 bases outside the gene matches. The CDR3 is made up of 15 amino acids. CDR3 protein: CSASSGGTAYNEQFF. The CDR3 DNA sequence: TGCAGTGCTTCTAGCGGGGGGACAGCCTACAATGAGCAGTTCTTC.

This clonotype was seen many times. V gene TRBV7-9 combines with J gene TRBJ1-6; 8 bases line up with TRBD1. The CDR3 has 16 residues. Unmatched junction bases numbered 11, after V lost 5 bases and J lost 8 bases. Germline CDR1 reads SEHNR; CDR2 reads FQNEAQ (reference sequence). The CDR3 sequence is CASSLVLTGVYSPLHF. The CDR3 nucleotides read TGTGCCAGCAGCCTAGTTCTGACAGGGGTGTATTCACCCCTCCACTTT.

This clonotype was found many times. The rearrangement uses TRBV6-1 and TRBJ2-7; maybe TRBD1 (5 bases). This CDR3 has 18 amino acids. Per the germline V gene, CDR1 is MNHNS and CDR2 is SASEGT. Trimming stripped 2 bases from V and 1 base from J, with 21 bases between. The CDR3 DNA is TGTGCCAGCAGTGAATATCAGGGTCTGACGGGTCGTTCCTACGAGCAGTACTTC. Translating it yields CASSEYQGLTGRSYEQYF.

This clonotype has only a few counts. The chain combines TRBV20-1 with TRBJ2-2; weak D call: TRBD2 (5 bases). CDR1 is DFQATT and CDR2 is SNEGSKA in the germline V gene (reference sequence). Trimming cost V 6 bases and J 6 bases, with 11 bases left between them. This CDR3 is built from 12 residues. The CDR3 DNA reads as TGCAGTGCCACCCGAGGGCCCGGGGAGCTGTTTTTT. Translating it yields CSATRGPGELFF.

This clonotype was found a few times. The chain uses TRBV12-3 or TRBV12-4 and TRBJ1-2; TRBD1 aligns across 10 bases. V gave up 6 bases and J gave up 8 bases; unmatched junction bases: 12. The CDR3 covers 15 residues. The CDR3 loop reads CASRSTPRTGGGYTF. In DNA form, the CDR3 reads TGTGCCAGCAGATCAACCCCCAGGACAGGGGGGGGCTACACCTTC.

This clonotype appeared many times. J is TRBJ2-1 and V is TRBV7-2; 11 nucleotides match TRBD2. The CDR3 loop spans 15 amino acids. Looked up from germline, CDR1 is SGHTA and CDR2 is FQGNSA. V shed 1 base, J shed 10 bases, and the junction held 6 bases outside the gene matches. The CDR3: CASSLGLAGGGEQFF. As DNA, the CDR3 is TGTGCCAGCAGCTTAGGTCTAGCGGGGGGCGGGGAGCAGTTCTTC.

This clonotype occurred many times. J is TRBJ1-4 and V is TRBV14, with D unresolved. This CDR3 has 18 amino acids. Trimming pared 0 bases from V and 0 bases from J, leaving 14 bases between. In germline, CDR1 is SGHDN, CDR2 FVKESK. CDR3 residues: CASSQDWSSSTTNEKLFF. The CDR3 nucleotides read TGTGCCAGCAGCCAAGATTGGAGCAGCTCAACAACTAATGAAAAACTGTTTTTT.

This clonotype was detected ten times or more. The chain is built from TRBV29-1 and TRBJ1-2, with 7 bases lining up with TRBD1. CDR3 length: 12 residues. Germline assignment: CDR1 SQVTM and CDR2 ANQGSEA. Trimming at V came to 7 bases and at J to 3 bases, leaving 5 bases not matched to a gene. The CDR3 region has the DNA TGCAGCGGCGTGCAGGGGGACTATGGCTACACCTTC. Translating it yields CSGVQGDYGYTF.

This clonotype was recorded at least ten times. V usage is TRBV12-3 or TRBV12-4 and J usage is TRBJ2-2, with 9 bases fitting TRBD1. V was pared by 6 bases and J by 6 bases, with 11 bases of the junction left unmatched. The CDR3 runs to 16 residues. In DNA form, the CDR3 reads TGTGCCAGCAGCCGAGGGACAGGGAGGGTCGCCGGGGAGCTGTTTTTT. As protein: CASSRGTGRVAGELFF.

This clonotype was counted many times. The CDR3 is CASSLYAGSQAEAFF. As DNA, the CDR3 is TGCGCCAGCAGCTTGTACGCCGGTTCCCAGGCTGAAGCTTTCTTT. The chain couples TRBV5-1 to TRBJ1-1; D gene unclear. CDR1 and CDR2 from the germline V gene are SGHRS and YFSETQ. V was cut by 1 base and J by 6 bases, with 16 bases left in between. This CDR3 spans 15 amino acids.

This clonotype was recorded at least ten times. The chain is built from TRBV9 and TRBJ2-7, with D uncertain. Germline lookup yields CDR1 SGDLS and CDR2 YYNGEE. The CDR3 loop spans 15 amino acids. V was cut by 0 bases and J by 2 bases, with 12 bases left in between. The DNA of the CDR3 is TGTGCCAGCAGCGTAGGGCAGTACAGTCCCTACGAGCAGTACTTC. It specifies CASSVGQYSPYEQYF. The full variable domain, in which reference TRBV9 and TRBJ2-7 provide the parts outside the CDR3, is DSGVTQTPKHLITATGQRVTLRCSPRSGDLSVYWYQQSLDQGLQFLIQYYNGEERAKGNILERFSAQQFPDLHSELNLSSLELGDSALYFCASSVGQYSPYEQYFGPGTRLTVT.

The table lists this clonotype with many counts. The chain recombines TRBV12-3 or TRBV12-4 with TRBJ1-5, with 10 bases aligning to TRBD1. This CDR3 is 16 amino acids long. Trimming removed 5 bases from V and 4 bases from J; junction bases left unmatched: 8. The CDR3 DNA sequence: TGTGCCAGCAGTCAGGCAGGGACAGGGGCTAATCAGCCCCAGCATTTT. Translated: CASSQAGTGANQPQHF.

This clonotype showed up many times. V usage is TRBV11-2 and J usage is TRBJ2-4; 9 bases are a match to TRBD2. With 5 bases clipped from V and 10 bases from J, the junction kept 9 bases outside the gene matches. Germline CDR1 is SGHAT and CDR2 is FQNNGV. This CDR3 comprises 14 residues. The CDR3 protein is CASSLGTSSAIQYF. The CDR3 DNA reads as TGTGCCAGCAGCCTCGGGACTAGCAGCGCTATTCAGTACTTC.